This T cell receptor (beta chain) was found in a study of CD8 T cells in ankylosing spondylitis. The CDR3 spans 16 residues. V lost 3 bases to trimming and J lost 0 bases; unmatched junction nucleotides: 5. Germline lookup yields CDR1 DFQATT and CDR2 SNEGSKA (reference sequence). Notes on the study in general: A TCR beta motif made of eight highly homologous variants seemed typical of ankylosing spondylitis blood.

Via MiXCR, TCRdb re-called the 5' RACE reads, giving one row per CDR3 protein. The sample lists fewer than 400,000 distinct CDR3 sequences, 7% to 9% occurring once. This clonotype has only a few counts. Its antigen is still unknown. The source of this sequence is a male donor with ankylosing spondylitis. Input material: blood, either unsorted or a sorted T cell fraction (not recorded which). The chain links TRBV20-1 to TRBJ2-3; 11 nucleotides agree with TRBD2. The CDR3 nucleotides read TGCAGTGCTAGGAAACTAGCGGGAGCCAGCACAGATACGCAGTATTTT. This encodes CSARKLAGASTDTQYF.